This T cell receptor (beta chain) was recorded in a study of T cells of healthy individuals. Via MiXCR, TCRdb re-called the 5' RACE reads, giving one row per CDR3 protein. This table holds around 40,000 distinct CDR3 sequences, 4% to 5.5% found once. This clonotype was recorded at least ten times. The CDR3 has 14 residues. Germline CDR1 SGHTA, CDR2 FQGNSA. V lost 5 bases and J lost 5, with 15 bases in between. The TCR was taken from a human donor in good health. The chain carries TRBV7-2 and TRBJ2-5; D is uncertain. CDR3: CASSVMVGSETQYF. CDR3 bases: TGTGCCAGCAGCGTTATGGTAGGATCGGAGACCCAGTACTTC.